The clone carrying this TCR beta chain was recorded once. Its matching antigen is unknown. Template switching added a universal primer site; cDNA carried unique molecular identifiers. TCRdb re-analysed the 5' RACE reads in MiXCR, keeping a single row per CDR3 protein. The sample shows approximately 300,000 distinct CDR3 sequences, 8% to 9.5% of them seen only once. This entry is derived from a study of identical twins. General study findings and limits: Less excess twin sharing appeared in beta out-of-frame sequences. Cord blood beta clonotypes present at high abundance carried fewer insertions; no such pattern appeared in memory repertoires.

The trim removed 9 bases at V and 2 bases at J, leaving 12 bases unmatched. CDR1 is SNHLY, CDR2 FYNNEI, per germline. The CDR3 is made up of 15 amino acids. There were only healthy Caucasians among the donors. This sample was shared with a second study, whose subject was yellow fever vaccine responses in identical twins.

The chain carries TRBV2 and TRBJ2-7; 8 bases fit TRBD1. The receptor was isolated from a young woman in good health. Input material: CD8+ T cells sorted from blood. This chain's CDR3 is CASSRLGQGPYEQYF. The CDR3 DNA reads as TGTGCCAGTTCCCGTTTAGGACAGGGCCCCTACGAGCAGTACTTC.